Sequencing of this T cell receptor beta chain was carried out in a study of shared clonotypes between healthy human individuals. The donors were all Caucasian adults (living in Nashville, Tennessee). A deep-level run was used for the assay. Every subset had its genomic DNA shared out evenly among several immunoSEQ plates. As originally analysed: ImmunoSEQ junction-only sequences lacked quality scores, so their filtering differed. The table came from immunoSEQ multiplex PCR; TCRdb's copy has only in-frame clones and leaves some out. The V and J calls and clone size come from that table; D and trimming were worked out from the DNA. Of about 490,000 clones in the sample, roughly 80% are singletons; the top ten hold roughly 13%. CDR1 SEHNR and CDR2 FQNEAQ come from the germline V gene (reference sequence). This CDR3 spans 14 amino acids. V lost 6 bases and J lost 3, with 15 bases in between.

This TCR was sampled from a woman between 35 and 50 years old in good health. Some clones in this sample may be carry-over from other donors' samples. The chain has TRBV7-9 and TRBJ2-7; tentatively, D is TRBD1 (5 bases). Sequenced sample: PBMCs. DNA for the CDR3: TGTGCCAGCAGTCCAGGGATGGGATTCTACGAGCAGTACTTC. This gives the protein CASSPGMGFYEQYF. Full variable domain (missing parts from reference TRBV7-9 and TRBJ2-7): DTGVSQNPRHKITKRGQNVTFRCDPISEHNRLYWYRQTLGQGPEFLTYFQNEAQLEKSRLLSDRFSAERPKGSFSTLEIQRTEQGDSAMYLCASSPGMGFYEQYFGPGTRLTVT.